The clone carrying this T cell receptor beta chain has only a few counts. What it binds is not known. Thyroid surgery was performed in patients who had received no treatment beforehand. The data originate from a study of metastatic and nonmetastatic thyroid tumors. Study-level points and caveats: Relative to benign nodules, malignant thyroid tumors were reportedly characterized by significantly elevated TCR beta diversity in blood and tumor.

This CDR3 contains 11 residues. V lost 8 bases and J 6 bases, leaving 11 bases between the germline ends. Germline CDR1 and CDR2: ENHRY and SYGVKD. As processed by the authors: A distant-metastasis classifier for papillary thyroid cancer was built using CDR3 differences across clinicopathological groups. MiXCR reprocessed the PCR reads for TCRdb. The V and J calls were determined by TCRdb, not by the authors. The table has 21,000 or so clones, roughly 12% seen once. The sequencing input was blood. The V gene is TRBV10-3, the J gene TRBJ2-7; D is tentatively TRBD1 or TRBD2 (6 bases each). The TCR was taken from a female donor with papillary thyroid cancer or a benign thyroid nodule (not recorded which). Some clones in this sample may be carry-over from other donors' samples. The CDR3 loop is CAIGGGGEQYF. The DNA of the CDR3 is TGTGCCATCGGTGGAGGGGGCGAGCAGTACTTC.